A selection of T cell receptor beta chains follows, all from one sample in a study of T-cell reconstitution after alpha-beta-depleted transplantation in children. TCRdb redid the calling of the PCR reads with MiXCR, one entry per CDR3 protein. The sample shows a few hundred thousand distinct CDR3 sequences, about 11% of them seen only once. The sequencing here drew on PBMCs, taken before TCRalphabeta/CD19-depleted stem cell transplant. The receptors were sampled from a child under two years old with acute myeloid leukemia, due to receive a stem cell transplant. CDR3s include the opening cysteine and the closing phenylalanine or tryptophan. Each record gives: clone size, J gene, D gene, V gene, CDR3 DNA, CDR3 protein. D genes are given only for firm matches. Expanded clones are given a class, and other clones once, few, many or no size at all.

many | TRBJ2-1 | TRBD2 | TRBV5-6 | TGTGCCAGCAGCTTGGCTCGGGAGGGGGACAATGAGCAGTTCTTC | CASSLAREGDNEQFF
many | TRBJ2-1 | NA | TRBV20-1 | TGCAGCCCTATGAGGGAGTTTACCGGTGAGCAGTTCTTC | CSPMREFTGEQFF
many | TRBJ1-1 | NA | TRBV28 | TGTGCCAGCAGTTTAGGAGTGGACACTGAAGCTTTCTTT | CASSLGVDTEAFF
many | TRBJ2-1 | NA | TRBV7-6 | TGTGCCAGCAGCTTACCCTACGACAATGAGCAGTTCTTC | CASSLPYDNEQFF
few | TRBJ1-2 | NA | TRBV7-9 | TGTGCCATCCCCGGGTATGGCTACACCTTC | CAIPGYGYTF
many | TRBJ2-7 | TRBD2 | TRBV20-1 | TGCAGTGCTAGAGATCGAGGCGGGAGCTCCTACGAGCAGTACTTC | CSARDRGGSSYEQYF
few | TRBJ2-1 | TRBD2 | TRBV11-1 | TGTGCCAGCAGCTCCTTCCCGGGACTAATACACCGATACAATGAGCAGTTCTTC | CASSSFPGLIHRYNEQFF
many | TRBJ2-1 | TRBD2 | TRBV30 | TGTGCCTGGAGTGCTATCGGGGAGGGAGTCTACAATGAGCAGTTCTTC | CAWSAIGEGVYNEQFF
many | TRBJ1-1 | NA | TRBV7-9 | TGTGCCAGCAGCTTCGACCGATTGAACACTGAAGCTTTCTTT | CASSFDRLNTEAFF
many | TRBJ2-7 | NA | TRBV28 | TGTGTAACCCGGGTCGGGTACGAGCAGTACTTC | CVTRVGYEQYF
many | TRBJ1-2 | NA | TRBV7-9 | TGTGCCAGCAGCTTAGGGAACCCTTCGGGTGGCTACACCTTC | CASSLGNPSGGYTF
many | TRBJ1-6 | NA | TRBV29-1 | TGCAGCGTTGAAAGGGACCCAAATTCACCCCTCCACTTT | CSVERDPNSPLHF
many | TRBJ1-1 | NA | TRBV9 | TGTGCCAGCAGCAAACGACAGGCGGGGGGCACTGAAGCTTTCTTT | CASSKRQAGGTEAFF
many | TRBJ2-1 | TRBD2 | TRBV7-2 | TGTGCCAGCAGCACCGGGACTAGCTCCTTTAATGAGCAGTTCTTC | CASSTGTSSFNEQFF
many | TRBJ2-2 | TRBD2 | TRBV12-3/TRBV12-4 | TGTGCCAGCAGGCGGACTAGCGGGAGGTCCGGGGAGCTGTTTTTT | CASRRTSGRSGELFF
many | TRBJ2-2 | TRBD2 | TRBV6-5 | TGTGCCAGCAGTTACTCGGATGCGGGGGTGACTGCGAGGGAGCTGTTTTTT | CASSYSDAGVTARELFF
many | TRBJ1-2 | NA | TRBV24-1 | TGTGCCACCAGGGGGGCGGCTTCTGGCTACACCTTC | CATRGAASGYTF
NA | TRBJ1-2 | NA | TRBV5-1 | TGCGCCAGCAGCGCTCACGGTCCACAGGGCTATGGCTACACCTTC | CASSAHGPQGYGYTF
many | TRBJ2-1 | NA | TRBV12-3/TRBV12-4 | TGTGCCAGCAGTTTGGGCGGACCGGTGGGGTTCTTC | CASSLGGPVGFF
many | TRBJ2-2 | NA | TRBV7-3 | TGTGCCAGCAGCTTAACTAGGAACACCGGGGAGCTGTTTTTT | CASSLTRNTGELFF
many | TRBJ2-1 | TRBD2 | TRBV2 | TGTGCCAGCCCCGGGACTAGCGGGAGTAATGAGCAGTTCTTC | CASPGTSGSNEQFF
many | TRBJ2-7 | NA | TRBV20-1 | TGCAGTGCTAGATCCCCGGGCCAGGGTTACGAGCAGTACTTC | CSARSPGQGYEQYF
few | TRBJ1-5 | NA | TRBV28 | TGTGCCAGCAGTTTTCCCCGGGGAGCGGGGGGCAATCAGCCCCAGCATTTT | CASSFPRGAGGNQPQHF
many | TRBJ2-7 | NA | TRBV5-1 | TGCGCCAGCAGCTTGGGGGACACACCCTACGAGCAGTACTTC | CASSLGDTPYEQYF
NA | TRBJ1-3 | NA | TRBV10-2 | TGCGCCAGCAGTGACAGGGCAGCAGGAAACACCATATATTTT | CASSDRAAGNTIYF
many | TRBJ2-3 | NA | TRBV24-1 | TGTGCCACCAGTGATTTCATGGTGAATACGCAGTATTTT | CATSDFMVNTQYF
many | TRBJ1-6 | TRBD1 | TRBV12-5 | TGTGCTAGTGGGGCCGGGACAGTCCTTAATTCACCCCTCCACTTT | CASGAGTVLNSPLHF
NA | TRBJ2-1 | TRBD1 | TRBV11-2 | TGTGCCAGCAGCTTCGACAGGGGTAATGAGCAGTTCTTC | CASSFDRGNEQFF
many | TRBJ2-1 | TRBD2 | TRBV18 | TGTGCCAGCTCACCAGTTAGCGAGACTAGCGGGGCGAATGAGCAGTTCTTC | CASSPVSETSGANEQFF
many | TRBJ1-3 | TRBD1 | TRBV2 | TGTGCCAGCAGTTCCTGGGACAGAGGAAACACCATATATTTT | CASSSWDRGNTIYF
many | TRBJ2-2 | NA | TRBV7-9 | TGTGCCAGCAGCTTAGCGGAGCATCCCGGGGAGCTGTTTTTT | CASSLAEHPGELFF
many | TRBJ1-5 | NA | TRBV5-5 | TGTGCCAGCAGCTTAGGGACGGGCGAGCAGCCCCAGCATTTT | CASSLGTGEQPQHF
few | TRBJ2-7 | NA | TRBV28 | TGTGCCAGCACCTTCAGGGCCCGAAGGAGAGGCGAGCAGTACTTC | CASTFRARRRGEQYF
few | TRBJ2-5 | NA | TRBV7-8 | TGTGCCAGCAGCTTAGGACACATAGAAGAGACCCAGTACTTC | CASSLGHIEETQYF
many | TRBJ2-7 | NA | TRBV5-1 | TGCGCCAGCAGCCGGGACTGGGGGTCCGAGCAGTACTTC | CASSRDWGSEQYF
many | TRBJ2-1 | TRBD2 | TRBV5-6 | TGTGCCAGCAGCTTGATGGCTAGCGGCTACAATGAGCAGTTCTTC | CASSLMASGYNEQFF
many | TRBJ2-1 | TRBD2 | TRBV5-1 | TGCGCCAGCAGCGACCTAGCGGGGGGGAATGAGCAGTTCTTC | CASSDLAGGNEQFF
many | TRBJ2-1 | NA | TRBV15 | TGTGCCACCAGCGGAGGGCAAGAATACAATGAGCAGTTCTTC | CATSGGQEYNEQFF
many | TRBJ2-5 | TRBD1 | TRBV29-1 | TGCAGCGTTCCCGGGACAGGCGAGGTGACCCAGTACTTC | CSVPGTGEVTQYF
few | TRBJ2-3 | TRBD2 | TRBV7-6 | TGTGCCAGCAGCCCAGGAGTACTAGCGGTTAGCACAGATACGCAGTATTTT | CASSPGVLAVSTDTQYF
many | TRBJ1-5 | TRBD1 | TRBV28 | TGTGCCAGCAGTGGGGACAGGGTCGGGAATCAGCCCCAGCATTTT | CASSGDRVGNQPQHF
many | TRBJ2-1 | NA | TRBV9 | TGTGCCAGCAGCGTACAGACAGGAAACAATGAGCAGTTCTTC | CASSVQTGNNEQFF
many | TRBJ2-7 | NA | TRBV28 | TGTGCCAGCAGTGATCAGGCAAGGGCCCACGAGCAGTACTTC | CASSDQARAHEQYF
many | TRBJ2-1 | NA | TRBV18 | TGTGCCAGCTCACCTCCCTCGAGCTCACAGGGCGGTCATGAGCAGTTCTTC | CASSPPSSSQGGHEQFF
many | TRBJ1-2 | NA | TRBV5-1 | TGCGCCAGCAGAATCGCGGGCTATGGCTACACCTTC | CASRIAGYGYTF
many | TRBJ2-3 | TRBD2 | TRBV28 | TGTGCCAGCAGGCGACTAGCGGCCACAGATACGCAGTATTTT | CASRRLAATDTQYF
NA | TRBJ2-7 | NA | TRBV7-8 | TGTGCCAGCAGCTTAGGACAGGCCGGGAACGAGCAGTACTTC | CASSLGQAGNEQYF
many | TRBJ2-7 | NA | TRBV10-3 | TGTGCCAGTAGCGGATCCCTCTACGAGCAGTACTTC | CASSGSLYEQYF